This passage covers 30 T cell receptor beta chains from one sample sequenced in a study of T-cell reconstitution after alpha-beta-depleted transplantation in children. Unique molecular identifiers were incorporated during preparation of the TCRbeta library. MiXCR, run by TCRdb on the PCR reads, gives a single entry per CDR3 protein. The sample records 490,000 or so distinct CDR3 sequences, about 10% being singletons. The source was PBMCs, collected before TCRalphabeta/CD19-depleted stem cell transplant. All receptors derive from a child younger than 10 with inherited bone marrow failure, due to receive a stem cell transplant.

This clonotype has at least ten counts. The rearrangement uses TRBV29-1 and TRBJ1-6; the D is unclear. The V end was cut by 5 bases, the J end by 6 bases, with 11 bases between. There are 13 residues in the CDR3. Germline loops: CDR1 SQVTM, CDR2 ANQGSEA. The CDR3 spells CSVRGSVNSPLHF. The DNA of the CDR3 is TGCAGCGTTCGTGGGAGTGTTAATTCACCCCTCCACTTT.

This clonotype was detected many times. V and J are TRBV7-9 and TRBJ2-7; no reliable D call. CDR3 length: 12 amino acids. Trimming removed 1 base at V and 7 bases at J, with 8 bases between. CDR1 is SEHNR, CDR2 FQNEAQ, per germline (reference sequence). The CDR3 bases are TGTGCCAGCAGCTTAGGCGACCAAGAGCAGTACTTC. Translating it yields CASSLGDQEQYF.

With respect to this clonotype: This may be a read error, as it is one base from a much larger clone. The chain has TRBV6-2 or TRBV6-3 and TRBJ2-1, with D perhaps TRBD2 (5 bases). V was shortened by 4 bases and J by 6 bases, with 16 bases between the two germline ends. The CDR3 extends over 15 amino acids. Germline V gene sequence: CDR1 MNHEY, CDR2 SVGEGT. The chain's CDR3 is CASSSVARGPNEQFF. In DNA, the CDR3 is TGTGCCAGCAGTTCGGTAGCGCGAGGGCCCAATGAGCAGTTCTTC.

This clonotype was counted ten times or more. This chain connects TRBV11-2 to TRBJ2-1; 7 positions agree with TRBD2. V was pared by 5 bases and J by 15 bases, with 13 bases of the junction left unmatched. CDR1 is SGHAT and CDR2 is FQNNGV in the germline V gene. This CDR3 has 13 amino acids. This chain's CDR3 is CASSGSRDYRPFF. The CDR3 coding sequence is TGTGCCAGCAGCGGATCCCGGGACTACCGCCCGTTCTTC.

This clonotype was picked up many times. The DNA of the CDR3 is TGCAGCGCCGGACTAGGGGCCTACGAGCAGTACTTC. Translation gives CSAGLGAYEQYF. The chain couples TRBV29-1 to TRBJ2-7, with 7 bases identical to TRBD2. There are 12 residues in the CDR3. CDR1 SQVTM and CDR2 ANQGSEA come from the germline V gene. J was trimmed by 2 bases and V by 7 bases; bases with no gene match: 5.

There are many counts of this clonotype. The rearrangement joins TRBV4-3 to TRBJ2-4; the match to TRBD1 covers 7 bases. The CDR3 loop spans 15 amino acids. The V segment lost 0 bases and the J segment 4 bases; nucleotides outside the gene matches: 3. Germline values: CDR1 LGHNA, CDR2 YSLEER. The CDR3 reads CASSQENRGKNIQYF. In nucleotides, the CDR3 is TGCGCCAGCAGCCAAGAGAACAGGGGAAAAAACATTCAGTACTTC.

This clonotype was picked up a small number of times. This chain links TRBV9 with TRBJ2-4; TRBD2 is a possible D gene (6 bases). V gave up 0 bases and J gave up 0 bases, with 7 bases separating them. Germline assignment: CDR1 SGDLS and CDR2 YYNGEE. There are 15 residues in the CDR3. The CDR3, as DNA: TGTGCCAGCAGCGTAGGGGGGGTAGCCAAAAACATTCAGTACTTC. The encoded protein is CASSVGGVAKNIQYF.

CDR3 sequence (DNA): TGCGCCAGCAGTCGATACTTGTTCCCCTACAATGAGCAGTTCTTC. Translated, it gives CASSRYLFPYNEQFF. This sequence joins TRBV23-1 and TRBJ2-1; D is uncertain. TRBV23-1 is recorded as an ORF, its role being uncertain. The CDR3 has 15 amino acids. V lost 4 bases and J lost 2, with 12 bases in between.

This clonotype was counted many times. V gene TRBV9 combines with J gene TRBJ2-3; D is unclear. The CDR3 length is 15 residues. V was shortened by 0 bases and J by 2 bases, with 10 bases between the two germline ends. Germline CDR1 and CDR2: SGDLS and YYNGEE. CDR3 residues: CASSVAPHYTDTQYF. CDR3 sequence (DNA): TGTGCCAGCAGCGTAGCCCCGCATTACACAGATACGCAGTATTTT.

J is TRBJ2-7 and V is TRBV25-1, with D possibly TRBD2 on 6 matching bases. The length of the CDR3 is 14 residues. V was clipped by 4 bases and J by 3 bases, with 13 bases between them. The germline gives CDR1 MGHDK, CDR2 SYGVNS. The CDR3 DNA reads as TGTGCCAGCAGTGTGGGGACTGGAAACTACGAGCAGTACTTC. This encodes CASSVGTGNYEQYF.

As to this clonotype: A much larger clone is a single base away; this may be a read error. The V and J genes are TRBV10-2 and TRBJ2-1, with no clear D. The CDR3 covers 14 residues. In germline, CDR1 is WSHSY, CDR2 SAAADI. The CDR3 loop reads CASGSFDSYYEQFF. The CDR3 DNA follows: TGCGCCAGCGGTTCCTTCGACTCCTACTATGAGCAGTTCTTC.

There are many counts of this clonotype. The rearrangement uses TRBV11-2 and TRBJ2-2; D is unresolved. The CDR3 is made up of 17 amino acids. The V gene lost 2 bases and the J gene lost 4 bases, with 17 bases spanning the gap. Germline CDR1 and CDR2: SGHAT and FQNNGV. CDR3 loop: CASSLILGPESTGELFF. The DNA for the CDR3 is TGTGCCAGCAGCTTAATCCTGGGTCCGGAGAGCACCGGGGAGCTGTTTTTT.

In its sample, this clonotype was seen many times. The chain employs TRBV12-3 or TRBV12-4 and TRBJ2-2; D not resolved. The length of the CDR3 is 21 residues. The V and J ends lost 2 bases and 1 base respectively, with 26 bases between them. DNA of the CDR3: TGTGCCAGCAGTTTAATTAGTTCAAGTCTGGCCTCCCTCAAGAACACCGGGGAGCTGTTTTTT. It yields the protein CASSLISSSLASLKNTGELFF.

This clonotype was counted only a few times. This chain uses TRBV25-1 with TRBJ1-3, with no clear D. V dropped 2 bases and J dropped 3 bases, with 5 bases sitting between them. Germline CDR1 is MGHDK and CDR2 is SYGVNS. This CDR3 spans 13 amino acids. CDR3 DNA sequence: TGTGCCAGCAGTGAAGGTCTTGGAAACACCATATATTTT. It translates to CASSEGLGNTIYF.

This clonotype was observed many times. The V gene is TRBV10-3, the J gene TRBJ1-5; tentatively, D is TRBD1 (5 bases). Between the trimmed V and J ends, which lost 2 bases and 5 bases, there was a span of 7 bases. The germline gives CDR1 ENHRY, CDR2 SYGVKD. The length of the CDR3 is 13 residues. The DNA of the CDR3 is TGTGCCATCAGTGAGGACAGTTATCAGCCCCAGCATTTT. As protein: CAISEDSYQPQHF.

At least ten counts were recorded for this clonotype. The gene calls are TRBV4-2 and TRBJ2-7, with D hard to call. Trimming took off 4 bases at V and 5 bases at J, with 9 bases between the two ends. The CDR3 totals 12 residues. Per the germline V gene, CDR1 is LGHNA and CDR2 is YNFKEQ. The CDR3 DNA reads TGTGCCAGCAGCCTTCCCGCCCACGAGCAGTACTTC. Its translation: CASSLPAHEQYF.

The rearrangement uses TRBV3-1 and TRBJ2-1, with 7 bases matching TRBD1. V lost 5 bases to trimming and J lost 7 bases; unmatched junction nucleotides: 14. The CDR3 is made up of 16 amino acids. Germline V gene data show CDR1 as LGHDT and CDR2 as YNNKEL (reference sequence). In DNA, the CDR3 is TGTGCCAGCAGCTACTCGGCAGGGGGTAAGGGGAATGAGCAGTTCTTC. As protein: CASSYSAGGKGNEQFF.

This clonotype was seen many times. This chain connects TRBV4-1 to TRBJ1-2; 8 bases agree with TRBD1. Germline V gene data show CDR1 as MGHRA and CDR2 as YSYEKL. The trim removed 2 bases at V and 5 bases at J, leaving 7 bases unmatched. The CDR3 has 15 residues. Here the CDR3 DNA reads TGCGCCAGCAGCCAACCCACAGGGGGGGGTTATGGCTACACCTTC. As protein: CASSQPTGGGYGYTF.

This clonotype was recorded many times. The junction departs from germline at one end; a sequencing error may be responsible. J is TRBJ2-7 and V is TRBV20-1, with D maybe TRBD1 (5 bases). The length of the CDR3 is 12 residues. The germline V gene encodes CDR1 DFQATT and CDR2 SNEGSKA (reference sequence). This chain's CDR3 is CSARDSSYEQYF. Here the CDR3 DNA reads TGCAGTGCCAGAGACAGCTCCTACGAGCAGTACTTC.

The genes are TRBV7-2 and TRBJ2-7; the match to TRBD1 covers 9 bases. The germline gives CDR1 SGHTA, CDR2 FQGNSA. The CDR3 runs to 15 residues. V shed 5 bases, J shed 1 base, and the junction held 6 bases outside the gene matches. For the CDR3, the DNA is TGTGCCAGCAGCCGCCGGGACAGGGCTTCCTACGAGCAGTACTTC. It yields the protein CASSRRDRASYEQYF.

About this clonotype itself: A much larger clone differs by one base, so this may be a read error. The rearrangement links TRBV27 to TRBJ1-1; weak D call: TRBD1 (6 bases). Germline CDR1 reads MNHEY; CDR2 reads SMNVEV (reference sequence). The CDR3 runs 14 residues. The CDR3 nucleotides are TGTGCCAGCAGTTCAAGGGGGTTAGGGACTGAAGCTGTCTTT. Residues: CASSSRGLGTEAVF.

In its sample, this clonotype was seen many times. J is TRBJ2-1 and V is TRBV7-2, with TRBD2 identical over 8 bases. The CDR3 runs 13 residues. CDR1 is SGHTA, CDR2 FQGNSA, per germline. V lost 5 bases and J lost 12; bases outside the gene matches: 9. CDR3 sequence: CASSVGLGVWQFF. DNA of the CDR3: TGTGCCAGCAGCGTGGGACTAGGGGTTTGGCAGTTCTTC.

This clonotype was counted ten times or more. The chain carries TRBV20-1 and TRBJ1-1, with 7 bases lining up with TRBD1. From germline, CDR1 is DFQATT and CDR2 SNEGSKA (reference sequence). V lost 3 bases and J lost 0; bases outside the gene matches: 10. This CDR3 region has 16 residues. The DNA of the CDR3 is TGCAGTGCTAGTGATTCAACACAGGGGATGAACACTGAAGCTTTCTTT. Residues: CSASDSTQGMNTEAFF.

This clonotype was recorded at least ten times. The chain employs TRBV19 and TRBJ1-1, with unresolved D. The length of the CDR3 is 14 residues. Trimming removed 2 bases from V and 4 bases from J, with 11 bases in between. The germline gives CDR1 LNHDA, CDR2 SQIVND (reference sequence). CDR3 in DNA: TGTGCCAGTAGTATAAGGGATCTCGGCACTGAAGCTTTCTTT. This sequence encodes CASSIRDLGTEAFF.

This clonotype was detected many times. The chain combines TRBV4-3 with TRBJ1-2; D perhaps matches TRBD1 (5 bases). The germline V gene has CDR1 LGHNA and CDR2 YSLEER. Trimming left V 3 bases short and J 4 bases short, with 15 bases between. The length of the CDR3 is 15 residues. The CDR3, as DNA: TGCGCCAGCAGCCAGGCCCGTTGGGGGAGCTATGGCTACACCTTC. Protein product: CASSQARWGSYGYTF.

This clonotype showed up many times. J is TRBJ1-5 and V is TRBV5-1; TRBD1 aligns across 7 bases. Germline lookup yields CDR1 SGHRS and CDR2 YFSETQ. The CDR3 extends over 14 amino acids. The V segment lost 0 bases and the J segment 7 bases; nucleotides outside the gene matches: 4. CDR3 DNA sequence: TGCGCCAGCAGCTTGGGGACAGGAGGGCAGCCCCAGCATTTT. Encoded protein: CASSLGTGGQPQHF.

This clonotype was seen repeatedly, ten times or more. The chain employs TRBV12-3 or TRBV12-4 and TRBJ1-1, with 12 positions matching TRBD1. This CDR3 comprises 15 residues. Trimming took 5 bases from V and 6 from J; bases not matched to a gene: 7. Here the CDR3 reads CASSLPGTGGSEAFF. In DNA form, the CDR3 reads TGTGCCAGCAGTCTCCCCGGGACAGGGGGCTCTGAAGCTTTCTTT.

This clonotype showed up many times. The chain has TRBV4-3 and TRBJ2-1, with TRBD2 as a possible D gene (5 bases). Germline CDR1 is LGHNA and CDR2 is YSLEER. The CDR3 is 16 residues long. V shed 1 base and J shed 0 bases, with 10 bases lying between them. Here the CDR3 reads CASSQALAVSYNEQFF. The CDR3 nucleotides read TGCGCCAGCAGCCAAGCCCTAGCCGTCTCCTACAATGAGCAGTTCTTC.

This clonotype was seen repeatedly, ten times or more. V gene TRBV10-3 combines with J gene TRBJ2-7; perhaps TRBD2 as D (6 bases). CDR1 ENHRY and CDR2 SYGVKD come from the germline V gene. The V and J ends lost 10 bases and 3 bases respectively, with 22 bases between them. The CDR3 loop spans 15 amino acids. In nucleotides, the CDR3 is TGTGCCACCCTTCCCGGGAACCTCGGGGGCTACGAGCAGTACTTC. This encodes CATLPGNLGGYEQYF.

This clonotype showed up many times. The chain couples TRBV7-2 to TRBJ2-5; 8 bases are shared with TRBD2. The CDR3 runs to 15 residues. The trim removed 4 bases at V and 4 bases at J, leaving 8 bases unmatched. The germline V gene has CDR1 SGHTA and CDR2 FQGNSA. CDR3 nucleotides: TGTGCCAGCAGCTCTCAAACCGGGACTAGAGAGACCCAGTACTTC. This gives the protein CASSSQTGTRETQYF.